Listed here are 23 T cell receptor beta chains from one sample, sequenced in a study of T cells after yellow fever vaccination. MiXCR, applied by TCRdb to the 5' RACE reads, yields one record per CDR3 protein. The sample shows about 140,000 distinct CDR3 sequences, approximately 7.7% of them seen only once. Specimen: CD4+ T cells sorted from PBMCs, collected 5 days after the yellow fever booster vaccination. These receptors were collected from a man under 40 who received the YFV17D yellow fever vaccine.

This clonotype has more than one count but fewer than ten. The genes are TRBV20-1 and TRBJ2-2; D remains ambiguous. CDR1 and CDR2 (germline): DFQATT, SNEGSKA (reference sequence). The V gene lost 2 bases and the J gene lost 4 bases, with 14 bases spanning the gap. CDR3 length: 15 residues. The CDR3 spells CSARSPRLVTGELFF. In nucleotides, the CDR3 is TGCAGTGCTAGATCTCCTCGACTGGTCACCGGGGAGCTGTTTTTT.

This clonotype was seen ten or more times. The genes are TRBV5-1 and TRBJ2-1; D is undetermined. V was shortened by 1 base and J by 0 bases, with 8 bases between the two germline ends. The CDR3 loop spans 15 amino acids. CDR1 and CDR2 (germline): SGHRS, YFSETQ. The CDR3 spells CASSLLRFSYNEQFF. Here the CDR3 DNA reads TGCGCCAGCAGCTTGTTACGGTTCTCCTACAATGAGCAGTTCTTC.

This clonotype has a count of ten or more. The J gene is TRBJ2-7, the V gene TRBV5-1; D is undetermined. CDR1 and CDR2 (germline): SGHRS, YFSETQ. The V and J ends lost 4 bases and 2 bases respectively, with 16 bases between them. The CDR3 covers 15 residues. CDR3 sequence reads: CASSSDPISTYEQYF. The CDR3 nucleotides read TGCGCCAGCAGCAGCGACCCAATCAGTACCTACGAGCAGTACTTC.

The chain combines TRBV5-1 with TRBJ2-1; unclear D gene. V gave up 3 bases and J gave up 8 bases, with 21 bases separating them. This CDR3 has 16 amino acids. CDR1 is SGHRS, CDR2 YFSETQ, per germline. DNA for the CDR3: TGCGCCAGCAGCTCCCAAATTTTGAAGAATGTCGATGAGCAGTTCTTC. Translation gives CASSSQILKNVDEQFF.

This clonotype was seen repeatedly, ten times or more. This chain links TRBV20-1 with TRBJ2-5; TRBD2 matches at 8 bases. From germline, CDR1 is DFQATT and CDR2 SNEGSKA (reference sequence). CDR3 length: 14 amino acids. Trimming removed 3 bases from V and 1 base from J; junction bases left unmatched: 4. In DNA, the CDR3 is TGCAGTGCTAGCCGGGGGGGGGTCCAAGAGACCCAGTACTTC. Encoded protein: CSASRGGVQETQYF.

This clonotype was observed many times. The rearrangement joins TRBV20-1 to TRBJ2-3; possible D gene TRBD2, 5 bases. With 3 bases removed from V and 4 bases from J, the gap between germline ends came to 11 bases. The CDR3 is 13 amino acids. Germline V lookup: CDR1 DFQATT, CDR2 SNEGSKA (reference sequence). The CDR3 region has the DNA TGCAGTGCTAGGCCGACGAGGGCAGATACGCAGTATTTT. This translates into CSARPTRADTQYF.

This clonotype was seen repeatedly, ten times or more. The chain uses TRBV29-1 and TRBJ2-5; the match to TRBD2 covers 7 bases. Germline trimming cut 8 bases from V and 5 bases from J; bases unmatched to any gene: 8. The V gene's germline CDR1 is SQVTM and CDR2 ANQGSEA. This CDR3 has 12 amino acids. CDR3 loop: CSTLPGGETQYF. CDR3 in DNA: TGCAGCACTCTTCCGGGAGGCGAGACCCAGTACTTC. Supplemented by reference TRBV29-1 and TRBJ2-5, the full variable domain reads SAVISQKPSRDICQRGTSLTIQCQVDSQVTMMFWYRQQPGQSLTLIATANQGSEATYESGFVIDKFPISRPNLTFSTLTVSNMSPEDSSIYLCSTLPGGETQYFGPGTRLLVL.

The chain is built from TRBV6-1 and TRBJ2-7; D gene ambiguous. Between the trimmed V and J ends, which lost 2 bases and 11 bases, there was a span of 13 bases. Germline CDR1 and CDR2: MNHNS and SASEGT. The CDR3 runs 12 residues. CDR3 protein: CASSERQDEEYF. CDR3 sequence (DNA): TGTGCCAGCAGTGAACGGCAAGATGAGGAGTACTTC.

This clonotype was found many times. The CDR3 DNA sequence: TGTGCCAGCAGCCAAGTCTTTAACTCTGGAAACACCATATATTTT. Its protein is CASSQVFNSGNTIYF. The chain combines TRBV14 with TRBJ1-3; D ambiguous. CDR3 size: 15 residues. Germline V gene lookup returns CDR1 SGHDN and CDR2 FVKESK. V shed 1 base and J shed 0 bases, with 7 bases lying between them.

This clonotype came up many times. The V gene is TRBV4-2, the J gene TRBJ2-2; TRBD1 aligns across 11 bases. V lost 7 bases, J lost 5 bases, and 12 bases stayed unmatched. The CDR3 has 17 residues. CDR1 and CDR2 (germline): LGHNA, YNFKEQ. CDR3 amino acids: CASTPAEGTGGTGELFF. The DNA for the CDR3 is TGTGCCAGCACCCCCGCTGAGGGGACAGGGGGTACCGGGGAGCTGTTTTTT.

About this clonotype itself: A much larger clone lies one base from this, so it may be a read error. The V call is TRBV7-8, the J call TRBJ2-7; D could derive from TRBD1 or TRBD2 (8 bases each). Germline CDR1 is SGHVS and CDR2 is FQNEAQ. This CDR3 spans 15 amino acids. V lost 3 bases and J 7 bases, leaving 19 bases between the germline ends. The CDR3, as DNA: TGTGCCAGCAGCTTCGCGGGGGGACAGGTCGGAGAGCAGTACTTC. It codes for CASSFAGGQVGEQYF.

This clonotype was recorded at least ten times. The V gene is TRBV29-1, the J gene TRBJ2-1; TRBD1 or TRBD2 may be the D gene (5 bases each). The CDR3 length is 12 residues. In germline, CDR1 is SQVTM, CDR2 ANQGSEA. Trimming stripped 5 bases from V and 6 bases from J, with 11 bases between. The CDR3 DNA follows: TGCAGCGTTTCCGGGGCCCTCAATGAGCAGTTCTTC. This encodes CSVSGALNEQFF.

In its sample, this clonotype was seen many times. The V and J genes are TRBV6-2 or TRBV6-3 and TRBJ2-7; 7 bases map to TRBD2. V was clipped by 5 bases and J by 7 bases; unmatched bases: 11. This CDR3 has 14 residues. Germline V gene data show CDR1 as MNHEY and CDR2 as SVGEGT. The CDR3 sequence: CASSTPGLPVEQYF. For the CDR3, the DNA is TGTGCCAGCAGTACTCCGGGACTACCGGTTGAGCAGTACTTC.

The chain has TRBV12-3 or TRBV12-4 and TRBJ2-1; D remains ambiguous. V was pared by 7 bases and J by 9 bases, with 13 bases between. This CDR3 region has 12 residues. The CDR3 bases are TGTGCCAGCACCGAGACCCCGGGTGAGCAGTTCTTC. Translated, it gives CASTETPGEQFF.

This clonotype was seen ten or more times. The chain carries TRBV3-1 and TRBJ2-1; D is unresolved. Trimming pared 5 bases from V and 7 bases from J, leaving 12 bases between. CDR3 length: 13 residues. Germline CDR1 is LGHDT and CDR2 is YNNKEL (reference sequence). The CDR3 nucleotides read TGTGCCAGCAGCTCGTCCACCGGGAATGAGCAGTTCTTC. It yields the protein CASSSSTGNEQFF.

This clonotype came up many times. This chain connects TRBV7-2 to TRBJ2-1; no clear D gene. Germline V CDR1 and CDR2: SGHTA, FQGNSA. This CDR3 contains 13 residues. Trimming took 1 base from V and 8 from J, leaving 9 bases between them. The CDR3 here is CASSLDYRDEQFF. CDR3 DNA: TGTGCCAGCAGCTTAGATTATAGGGATGAGCAGTTCTTC.

This clonotype showed up many times. This chain links TRBV27 with TRBJ2-1; TRBD1 matches at 9 bases. There are 15 residues in the CDR3. The germline gives CDR1 MNHEY, CDR2 SMNVEV (reference sequence). The ends lost 4 bases at V and 3 bases at J; junction bases unmatched: 4. The CDR3 coding sequence is TGTGCCAGCAGTTCTTGGGACAGGGACTACAATGAGCAGTTCTTC. Amino acids: CASSSWDRDYNEQFF.

Of note for this clonotype: It may be a read error: a sequence one base away is much more abundant. The V gene is TRBV10-3, the J gene TRBJ1-6, with 8 bases lining up with TRBD1. Germline V gives CDR1 ENHRY, CDR2 SYGVKD. This CDR3 has 15 amino acids. CDR3 loop: CAISTSTGANSALHF. DNA of the CDR3: TGTGCCATCAGTACCTCGACAGGGGCTAATTCAGCCCTCCACTTT.

This chain joins TRBV5-1 and TRBJ2-2; 8 positions agree with TRBD2. V shed 2 bases and J 4 bases; nucleotides not matched to a gene: 16. Germline assignment: CDR1 SGHRS and CDR2 YFSETQ. The CDR3 is 19 residues long. The CDR3 coding sequence is TGCGCCAGCAGCTTCTTGACTAGCGTGATGGCGGGTAGCACCGGGGAGCTGTTTTTT. It translates to CASSFLTSVMAGSTGELFF.

This clonotype was picked up many times. This chain links TRBV12-3 or TRBV12-4 with TRBJ1-3; D unresolved. The V and J ends lost 7 bases and 0 bases respectively, with 16 bases between them. This CDR3 comprises 16 residues. The CDR3 spells CASTPLSPSSGNTIYF. In DNA, the CDR3 is TGTGCCAGCACCCCCCTTTCGCCGAGCTCTGGAAACACCATATATTTT.

This clonotype showed up many times. The V call is TRBV12-3 or TRBV12-4, the J call TRBJ2-2; D unclear. The CDR3 loop spans 11 amino acids. The V and J ends lost 6 bases and 8 bases respectively, with 7 bases between them. The CDR3 coding sequence is TGTGCCAGCAGCCCCAAGGGGGAGCTGTTTTTT. This codes for CASSPKGELFF.

This clonotype showed up many times. The gene calls are TRBV5-1 and TRBJ2-1; D gene unclear. This CDR3 contains 11 residues. The V gene lost 0 bases and the J gene lost 8 bases, with 3 bases spanning the gap. Germline CDR1 is SGHRS and CDR2 is YFSETQ. CDR3 DNA sequence: TGCGCCAGCAGCTTGGACTATGAGCAGTTCTTC. Protein product: CASSLDYEQFF.

The chain uses TRBV7-9 and TRBJ2-1, with 8 bases identical to TRBD1. Germline V gene data show CDR1 as SEHNR and CDR2 as FQNEAQ (reference sequence). Trimming at V came to 2 bases and at J to 5 bases, leaving 8 bases not matched to a gene. The CDR3 contains 16 residues. In DNA form, the CDR3 reads TGTGCCAGCAGCTTACCAGGGGGCGGTAAGGACAATGAGCAGTTCTTC. Its translation: CASSLPGGGKDNEQFF. The whole variable domain, remainder taken from reference TRBV7-9 and TRBJ2-1, is DTGVSQNPRHKITKRGQNVTFRCDPISEHNRLYWYRQTLGQGPEFLTYFQNEAQLEKSRLLSDRFSAERPKGSFSTLEIQRTEQGDSAMYLCASSLPGGGKDNEQFFGPGTRLTVL.